This T cell receptor beta chain was obtained from a study of siplizumab effects on memory and regulatory T cells. In the case of this clone: Its antigen is undetermined.

Study observations and caveats: Just a small share of alloreactive clones was traced back to unstimulated subsets. Memory cells seemed less diverse than naive T cells, which seemed major alloresponse contributors.

Measured with immunoSEQ multiplex PCR; TCRdb has only the in-frame clones, and not every one. The table lists around 72,000 clones, 91% of them singletons. The CDR3 spans 15 residues. Germline V gene sequence: CDR1 LGHNA, CDR2 YNFKEQ. V lost 1 base, J lost 3 bases, and 11 bases lay in between. The sequenced material came from CD8+ T cells sorted from blood. This sequence joins TRBV4-2 and TRBJ2-3; D is undetermined. The sequence derives from a human donor in good health. CDR3 in DNA: TGTGCCAGCAGCCAAGTCGGAGTTGGGACAGATACGCAGTATTTT. This encodes CASSQVGVGTDTQYF.